This TCR beta chain derives from a study of blood T cell repertoires in COVID-19. Overall study context: The United States, Italy and Spain supplied acute and convalescent COVID-19 samples. T cells, B-cell-depleted T cells, or PBMCs supplied cDNA or gDNA.

As processed by the authors: From reference gene primer amplification, estimates of nucleated cell counts were derived. TCRdb keeps only in-frame clones here, not all; method: immunoSEQ multiplex PCR. V and J calls and clone size follow that table, whereas D and trimming were derived from the DNA. The data hold around 250,000 clones, with roughly 90% observed a single time. This clonotype was sampled from a human donor in a cohort sampled during active COVID-19. Sequenced: peripheral blood.

The CDR3 DNA sequence: TGTGCCAGCAGCTTCTTGGTAGGGGATGGGGTTCCTAACTATGGCTACACCTTC. It encodes CASSFLVGDGVPNYGYTF. J is TRBJ1-2 and V is TRBV11-3; weak D call: TRBD1 (5 bases). CDR1 is SGHNT and CDR2 is YENEEA in the germline V gene. The CDR3 covers 18 residues. The V end lost 3 bases, the J end lost 0 bases, and 20 bases lay between the germline ends. Variable domain in full (rest from reference TRBV11-3 and TRBJ1-2): EAGVVQSPRYKIIEKKQPVAFWCNPISGHNTLYWYLQNLGQGPELLIRYENEEAVDDSQLPKDRFSAERLKGVDSTLKIQPAELGDSAVYLCASSFLVGDGVPNYGYTFGSGTRLTVV.